This is a list of T cell receptor beta chains from one sample in a study of blood T cell repertoires in COVID-19. The repertoire was sequenced with immunoSEQ multiplex PCR; TCRdb's copy has only in-frame clones and lacks some. The sample has 150,000 to 200,000 clones, approximately 79% seen once. The source material was peripheral blood. All receptors come from a woman between 70 and 85 years old with acute or convalescent COVID-19. Both conserved end residues are part of each CDR3. A D gene is named only where the DNA matches it firmly. Some rows mark clone size as missing; the rest say once, few, many or name a class of expanded clone.

J gene | V gene | D gene | clone size | CDR3 DNA | CDR3 protein
TRBJ1-2 | TRBV7-8 | - | - | TGTGCCAGCAGCTTAGCGGGGGCGATCGGTTCCTATGGCTACACCTTC | CASSLAGAIGSYGYTF
TRBJ2-6 | TRBV7-3 | - | once | TGTGCCAGCAGCTTAGGCAGTCCTCCTGGGGCCAACGTCCTGACTTTC | CASSLGSPPGANVLTF
TRBJ2-2 | TRBV7-3 | - | once | TGTGCCAGCAGCGAGGCCCCTCCGGGGAACACCGGGGAGCTGTTTTTT | CASSEAPPGNTGELFF
TRBJ2-5 | TRBV10-3 | TRBD1 | few | TGTGCCATCAGTGTGGGACAGACCCAAGAGACCCAGTACTTC | CAISVGQTQETQYF
TRBJ2-2 | TRBV2 | TRBD1 | - | TGTGCCAGCAGTGAAGCGGGACAGGGATTTAGTTCCGGGGAGCTGTTTTTT | CASSEAGQGFSSGELFF
TRBJ2-1 | TRBV24-1 | - | - | TGTGCCACCAGTGATTTGGGAGGTCACCGCTACAATGAGCAGTTCTTC | CATSDLGGHRYNEQFF
TRBJ2-7 | TRBV12-3/TRBV12-4 | TRBD2 | - | TGTGCCAGCGGGGCGGGGGTCGTATACGAGCAGTACTTC | CASGAGVVYEQYF
TRBJ2-5 | TRBV3-1/TRBV3-2 | - | - | TGTGCCAGCAGCCAATTGTCGGGACAAGAGACCCAGTACTTC | CASSQLSGQETQYF
TRBJ2-3 | TRBV7-9 | TRBD2 | - | TGTGCCAGCACCATAAATCTCGGGCTAGCGGTTATCTTTTCGGGCACAGATACGCAGTATTTT | CASTINLGLAVIFSGTDTQYF
TRBJ2-7 | TRBV4-1 | TRBD2 | - | TGCGCCAGCAGAATGCGGGAGGGCCCTTTCCCCTACGAGCAGTACTTC | CASRMREGPFPYEQYF
TRBJ1-2 | TRBV5-1 | TRBD1 | - | TGCGCCAGCAGCTACTCAGGGGGCGCTGGCTACACCTTC | CASSYSGGAGYTF
TRBJ2-1 | TRBV9 | TRBD2 | - | TGTGCCAGCAGCGTGAGCGGGAGTACCTACAATGAGCAGTTCTTC | CASSVSGSTYNEQFF
TRBJ1-2 | TRBV7-2 | TRBD1 | few | TGTGCCAGCAGCGTGGACAGGGGCGACCTCGATGGCTACACCTTC | CASSVDRGDLDGYTF
TRBJ1-1 | TRBV7-2 | - | many | TGTGCCAGCAGCTGGCCAGGGGCGATGCGGACTGAAGCTTTCTTT | CASSWPGAMRTEAFF
TRBJ1-6 | TRBV10-1 | - | - | TGCGCCAGCCCACTTCGGACAGTTTATAATTCACCCCTCCACTTT | CASPLRTVYNSPLHF
TRBJ2-1 | TRBV27 | TRBD2 | - | TGTGCCAGCGCTACTAGCGGGAGGTTAACCTACAATGAGCAGTTCTTC | CASATSGRLTYNEQFF
TRBJ2-2 | TRBV10-2 | - | - | TGCGCCAGCATGTCTGACACCGGGGAGCTGTTTTTT | CASMSDTGELFF
TRBJ2-7 | TRBV24-1 | TRBD2 | few | TGTGCCACCTCGAGCGGGAGGGCCCGGGAGCAGTACTTC | CATSSGRAREQYF
TRBJ1-3 | TRBV5-1 | - | - | TGCGCCAGCAGCGGAGGGACGGGAAACTCTGGAAACACCATATATTTT | CASSGGTGNSGNTIYF
TRBJ2-1 | TRBV7-3 | TRBD2 | - | TGTGCCAGCAGCCCCAAACTAGCGGGAGCCTACAATGAGCAGTTCTTC | CASSPKLAGAYNEQFF
TRBJ2-1 | TRBV14 | - | - | TGTGCCAGCAGCCAAGAGGCGCTAGTTAATGAGCAGTTCTTC | CASSQEALVNEQFF
TRBJ2-7 | TRBV3-1/TRBV3-2 | - | - | TGTGCCAGCACCCACGGGAGTGGCCACGAGCAGTACTTC | CASTHGSGHEQYF
TRBJ2-7 | TRBV29-1 | TRBD2 | - | TGCAGCGTTGAATTAACTAGCGGGAGATTCGACGAGCAGTACTTC | CSVELTSGRFDEQYF
TRBJ2-2 | TRBV5-5 | - | few | TGTGCCAGCAGCTTAGCGGCGAACACCGGGGAGCTGTTTTTT | CASSLAANTGELFF
TRBJ1-1 | TRBV4-2 | TRBD1 | - | TGTGCCAGCAGCCGACAGGGTGTAGGTGACACTGAAGCTTTCTTT | CASSRQGVGDTEAFF
TRBJ1-6 | TRBV27 | TRBD1 | - | TGTGCCAGCACCTTCCGGGACAGGGGTAATTCACCCCTCCACTTT | CASTFRDRGNSPLHF
TRBJ2-3 | TRBV7-3 | - | - | TGTGCCAGCAGCTTATTAGCGCTCAGCACAGATACGCAGTATTTT | CASSLLALSTDTQYF
TRBJ2-2 | TRBV7-2 | TRBD2 | - | TGTGCCAGCAGCTTATCGGGGACTAGCGGAAGAAGAACCACCGGGGAGCTGTTTTTT | CASSLSGTSGRRTTGELFF
TRBJ1-4 | TRBV19 | - | - | TGTGCCAGTAGTAACGAGCGGTCAGATGAAAAACTGTTTTTT | CASSNERSDEKLFF
TRBJ2-1 | TRBV9 | TRBD2 | - | TGTGCCAGCAGCACCCGGGGAGCGGGAGTGGACAATGAGCAGTTCTTC | CASSTRGAGVDNEQFF
TRBJ2-3 | TRBV7-3 | - | - | TGTGCCAGCAGCTTACGGGAAAAAGATACGCAGTATTTT | CASSLREKDTQYF
TRBJ2-1 | TRBV7-3 | TRBD2 | - | TGTGCCAGCAGCTCTAGCGGGAGTGGCGATGAGCAGTTCTTC | CASSSSGSGDEQFF
TRBJ1-1 | TRBV4-2 | - | - | TGTGCCAGCAGCCAAGAGGGGCGGGGGAGCACTGAAGCTTTCTTT | CASSQEGRGSTEAFF
TRBJ2-5 | TRBV6-1 | - | - | TGTGCCAGCAGTGAGGGGACACGCCGGGAGACCCAGTACTTC | CASSEGTRRETQYF
TRBJ2-7 | TRBV6-5 | TRBD1 | - | TGTGCCAGCATAGGGACAGAATCCTACGAGCAGTACTTC | CASIGTESYEQYF